This T cell receptor beta chain appears in the sequencing data of a study of technical replicates of blood from several donors. Sequenced by immunoSEQ multiplex PCR; TCRdb stores in-frame clones only, minus some. This table has about 73,000 clones, approximately 91% appearing once. Germline-derived CDR1 and CDR2 are SEHNR and FQNEAQ (reference sequence). V lost 6 bases and J 4 bases, leaving 18 bases between the germline ends. The CDR3 contains 15 residues. This receptor was taken from a human donor in good health. Some clones in this sample may be carry-over from other donors' samples. The V and J genes are TRBV7-9 and TRBJ1-1; D remains ambiguous. The specimen was PBMCs. The CDR3 nucleotides read TGTGCCAGCAGTAGTAGAGAAACTTATCTCACTGAAGCTTTCTTT. This encodes CASSSRETYLTEAFF.